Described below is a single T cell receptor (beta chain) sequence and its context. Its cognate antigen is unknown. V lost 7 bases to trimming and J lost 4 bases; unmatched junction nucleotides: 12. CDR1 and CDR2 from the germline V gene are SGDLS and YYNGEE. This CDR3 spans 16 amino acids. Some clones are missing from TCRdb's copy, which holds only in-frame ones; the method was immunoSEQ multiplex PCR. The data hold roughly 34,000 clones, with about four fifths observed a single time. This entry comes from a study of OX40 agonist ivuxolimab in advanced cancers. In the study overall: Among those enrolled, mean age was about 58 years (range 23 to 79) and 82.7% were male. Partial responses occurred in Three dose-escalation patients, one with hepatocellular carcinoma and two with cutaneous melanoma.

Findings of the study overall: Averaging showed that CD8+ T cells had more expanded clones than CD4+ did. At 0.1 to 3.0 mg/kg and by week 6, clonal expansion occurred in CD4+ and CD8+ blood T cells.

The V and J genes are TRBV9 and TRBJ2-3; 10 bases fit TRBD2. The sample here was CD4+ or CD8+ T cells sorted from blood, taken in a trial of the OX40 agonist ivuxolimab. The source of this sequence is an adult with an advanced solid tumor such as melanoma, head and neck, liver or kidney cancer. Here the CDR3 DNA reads TGTGCCAGCGCGAGGCCTAGCGGGAGCGGAGCAGATACGCAGTATTTT. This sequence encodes CASARPSGSGADTQYF.